This TCR beta chain was profiled in a study of T cells after posttransplantation cyclophosphamide. V gave up 0 bases and J gave up 0 bases, with 7 bases separating them. There are 16 residues in the CDR3. Germline V gives CDR1 SGHRS, CDR2 YFSETQ. This clone was observed a handful of times. Other DNA sequences in this specimen translate into the identical CDR3. Sequencing was performed with immunoSEQ multiplex PCR; in TCRdb, only in-frame clones are kept and a portion is missing. The sample consists of some 13,000 clones, approximately 82% of them appearing once. The sample was memory CD4+ T cells sorted from PBMCs. The chain employs TRBV5-1 and TRBJ1-6; D ambiguous. This TCR derives from a man between 45 and 60 years old in good health, CMV-negative, and a related stem cell transplant donor. In DNA form, the CDR3 reads TGCGCCAGCAGCTTGGTGTCTACCTCCTATAATTCACCCCTCCACTTT. As protein: CASSLVSTSYNSPLHF.